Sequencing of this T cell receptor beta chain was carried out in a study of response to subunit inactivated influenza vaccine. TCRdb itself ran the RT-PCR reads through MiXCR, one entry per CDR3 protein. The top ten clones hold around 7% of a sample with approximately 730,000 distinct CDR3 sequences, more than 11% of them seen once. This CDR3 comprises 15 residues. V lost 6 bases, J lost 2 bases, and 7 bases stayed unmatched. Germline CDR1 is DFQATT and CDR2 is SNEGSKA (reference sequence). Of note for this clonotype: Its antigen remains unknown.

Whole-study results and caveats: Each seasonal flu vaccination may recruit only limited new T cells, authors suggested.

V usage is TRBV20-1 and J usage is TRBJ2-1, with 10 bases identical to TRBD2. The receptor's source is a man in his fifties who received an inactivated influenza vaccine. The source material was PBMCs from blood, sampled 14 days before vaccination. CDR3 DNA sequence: TGCAGTGCCATGACTAGCGGGTCAACCTACAATGAGCAGTTCTTC. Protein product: CSAMTSGSTYNEQFF.